The following is a T cell receptor beta chain sequence with its context. What antigen it recognizes has not been identified. Per-nucleotide qualities are absent, and no much larger clonotype sits a single base away. The CDR3 runs 14 residues from the cysteine to the phenylalanine. The kept DNA is CDR3 alone, 42 bases in frame from the first base. CDR1 and CDR2, per the germline V gene, are MDHEN and SYDVKM. V and J lose 4 bases and 2 bases, and a span of 9 bases separates them. Sequenced on an Illumina NovaSeq 6000. TCRalpha and TCRbeta cDNA libraries were constructed by 5'RACE with constant-segment primers, with sample barcodes and unique molecular identifiers being introduced. Trizol reagent was used to extract RNA from every sample. Library amplification was performed in two PCR steps, and a second sample barcode and Illumina TruSeq adapters were introduced in the second step. Sequencing of the libraries was done on an Illumina NovaSeq, producing 2 x 150 bp paired-end reads. Per the original workflow: Demultiplexing of reads and collapsing into UMI-guided consensus sequences were performed with migec v1.2.7. With mixcr v2.1.11, UMI consensuses were aligned to TRA and TRB V and J templates and assembled into clonotypes. A clonotype was counted as expanded or contracted only if both edgeR and NoisET called the change significant, with noise models trained on biological replicates. For edgeR calls, a false discovery rate-adjusted p below 0.01 and a log2 fold-change threshold of 1 were applied. As an exploratory analysis of dynamics, max-normalized trajectories of the 1000 most abundant clonotypes were examined with PCA combined with hierarchical clustering. Separately sequenced CD4+ and CD8+ repertoires were used to assign a CD4 or CD8 phenotype to each responding clone. TCRdb reanalyzed the raw reads on its own, using fastp at Q25 for trimming and MiXCR for clone calling, and kept in-frame beta chains. Identical CDR3 protein sequences are pooled into one entry, listed with their most common genes and DNA. The V and J calls come from TCRdb's annotation, not from the publication. This sample gives approximately 300,000 distinct CDR3 sequences in total; approximately 16% of them show up just once. The top ten constitute about 22% of the sample.

This sample is drawn from a study of T-cell memory formation after mild COVID-19 (dated by TCRdb to about 2021). Some background on the complete study: TCR sequence clusters from the two donors were largely donor specific. In two donors, T-cell clones that expanded and contracted after mild COVID-19 were followed by sequencing TCRalpha and TCRbeta repertoires longitudinally. Two young, previously healthy adult volunteers made up the cohort, one male and one female. Study-wide findings and limitations: SARS-CoV-2 specificity of the second-wave clones peaking on day 37 was not confirmed. Contracting CD4+ clones turned up mainly in the CM and EM memory subsets, whereas EMRA was where CD8+ clones were enriched. Some responding clones were found in pre-infection memory, which suggests that pre-existing cross-reactive memory T cells took part in the SARS-CoV-2 response. Only a couple of mild cases were covered in the study, and larger cohorts including severe cases with pre-infection samples were considered necessary. Balanced CD4/CD8 phenotypes were observed for clones contracting from day 15 to 85, whereas a bias towards CD4+ was observed for a second wave of clones expanding from day 15 to 37.

Ficoll-Paque density gradient centrifugation was used to isolate PBMCs. This chain joins TRBV28 to TRBJ2-1; a tentative D call is TRBD2 (6 bases match). The sample consisted of PBMCs or a T cell subset sorted from them (not recorded which). The TCR was taken from a man in his late teens or twenties who had mild COVID-19 (a few samples of this study predate the infection). The sample titles of this study are shuffled in the database, so cell type and time point are left out; the donor was told from shared clones. The sequenced DNA is TGTGCCAGCAGTTGGGAGGAACCCTACAATGAGCAGTTCTTC. This encodes CASSWEEPYNEQFF.